A selection of T cell receptor beta chains follows, all from one sample in a study of T cells in Graves' hyperthyroidism and ophthalmopathy. TCRdb analysed the multiplex PCR reads with MiXCR anew, one entry per CDR3 protein. The sample lists 450,000 to 700,000 distinct CDR3 sequences, 46% occurring once. The specimen was peripheral blood or thyroid tissue (not recorded which). These receptors were collected from a young woman with Graves' hyperthyroidism. Each CDR3 is given without its conserved first and last residue. A D gene is named only where the DNA matches it firmly. Clone size is not always given. Where it is, it says once, few, many or a class for expanded clones.

D | J | size | V | CDR3
NA | TRBJ1-4 | few | TRBV12-3/TRBV12-4 | ASQGARYNEKLF
TRBD2 | TRBJ2-2 | NA | TRBV12-3/TRBV12-4 | ASRPRAGGPVGELF
TRBD1 | TRBJ1-2 | few | TRBV20-1 | SAPTGGGYGYT
NA | NA | NA | TRBV5-1 | ASSRSFMDEQF
NA | TRBJ1-2 | few | TRBV28 | ASSWGRGYT
NA | TRBJ1-2 | NA | TRBV28 | ASSLGGYVYGYT
NA | TRBJ1-2 | many | TRBV6-6 | ASSYTVVRNYGYT
NA | TRBJ1-2 | many | TRBV4-1 | ASSQGQTATNYGYT
NA | TRBJ2-5 | few | TRBV6-2/TRBV6-3 | ATQWAGPETQY
TRBD1 | TRBJ1-1 | many | TRBV19 | ASSIHAGTGGTEAF
TRBD1 | TRBJ1-4 | NA | TRBV7-6 | ASSSSRDSFNEKLF
TRBD1 | TRBJ1-4 | NA | TRBV20-1 | SASPQAGTDNEKLF
TRBD1 | TRBJ1-2 | many | TRBV9 | ASSDRDSDRYGYT
NA | TRBJ2-5 | many | TRBV4-1 | ASSQDPFRAVVGETQY
NA | TRBJ1-3 | few | TRBV7-9 | ASSPRRGADTIY
TRBD2 | TRBJ2-7 | NA | TRBV7-2 | ASSSHGLAGFYEQY
NA | TRBJ1-1 | NA | TRBV28 | ASSLIFRTVNTEAF
NA | TRBJ2-7 | many | TRBV29-1 | SVVITGSYEQY
NA | TRBJ1-5 | many | TRBV12-3/TRBV12-4 | ASSLWGQGNQPQH
NA | TRBJ2-2 | many | TRBV10-3 | AIRGGVNTGELF
NA | TRBJ1-1 | NA | TRBV9 | ASSSPKGEVNTEAF
NA | TRBJ1-1 | NA | TRBV29-1 | SVDTTGNTEAF
TRBD1 | TRBJ1-1 | many | TRBV4-1 | ASSPSDRGTEAF
NA | TRBJ1-5 | few | TRBV12-5 | ASGFQPWGFEQPQH
TRBD1 | TRBJ1-2 | NA | TRBV29-1 | SDSTGEFYGYT
TRBD2 | TRBJ2-5 | NA | TRBV4-2 | ASSRLLAGVGETQY
TRBD1 | TRBJ2-2 | many | TRBV14 | ASRRQGANTGELF
TRBD1 | TRBJ2-7 | many | TRBV7-9 | ASSSTGTGHHEQY
NA | TRBJ1-2 | many | TRBV29-1 | SVGVIYGYT
TRBD1 | TRBJ1-1 | NA | TRBV19 | ATVGQGWTEAF
NA | TRBJ2-7 | NA | TRBV15 | ATSRSVDEQY
TRBD1 | TRBJ1-1 | NA | TRBV7-2 | ASSRGTGTGITEAF
NA | TRBJ2-5 | NA | TRBV7-3 | ASSLALGTAETQY
NA | TRBJ2-2 | once | TRBV12-3/TRBV12-4 | ATFRYRRTGELF
NA | TRBJ1-2 | many | TRBV19 | ASSYGVPGSPQSST
NA | TRBJ1-2 | NA | TRBV30 | AWSVPGGYT
NA | TRBJ1-4 | NA | TRBV24-1 | ATSEGTTNEKLF
TRBD2 | TRBJ2-3 | NA | TRBV25-1 | ASSDGLAGRTDTQY
NA | TRBJ1-4 | many | TRBV6-4 | ASSASGPSTNEKLF
NA | TRBJ2-5 | many | TRBV7-8 | ASTLTGAVRAWTQY
NA | TRBJ2-2 | few | TRBV4-3 | ASSQDRTGNTGELF
TRBD1 | TRBJ1-2 | NA | TRBV9 | ASSVAYRGLTANGYT
TRBD1 | TRBJ1-4 | few | TRBV7-9 | ASSLVGTDNEKLF
NA | TRBJ2-7 | many | TRBV12-3/TRBV12-4 | ASPGPNSYEQY
TRBD2 | TRBJ2-2 | many | TRBV20-1 | SARVGTSGNTGELF
TRBD1 | TRBJ2-7 | many | TRBV2 | ASGLQGPYEQY
TRBD1 | TRBJ1-2 | NA | TRBV7-2 | ASSTTGTGVNYGYT
TRBD1 | TRBJ2-5 | NA | TRBV7-6 | ASSLESLTGPPTQY
NA | TRBJ1-2 | once | TRBV29-1 | SVREGGGFV
TRBD1 | TRBJ2-5 | NA | TRBV7-2 | ASSFGTGVNTGETQY
NA | TRBJ1-1 | NA | TRBV20-1 | SARAGSEAF
NA | TRBJ1-1 | many | TRBV5-1 | ASSLWDGPREAF
NA | TRBJ1-5 | NA | TRBV15 | ATSSYRNQPQH
NA | TRBJ1-6 | NA | TRBV7-8 | ASRPLH
TRBD1 | TRBJ1-1 | many | TRBV2 | ASRGGTGRTEAF
TRBD1 | TRBJ1-1 | few | TRBV20-1 | SARPRPGQGIPNTEAF
NA | TRBJ1-5 | many | TRBV4-1 | ASSQAGGNQPQH
TRBD2 | TRBJ2-7 | NA | TRBV29-1 | SVEGIGGNEQY
TRBD1 | TRBJ2-7 | NA | TRBV7-2 | ASSWTGDERY
NA | TRBJ1-2 | NA | TRBV15 | ATSRRGGTRYGYT